Shown below are 31 T cell receptor beta chains from a single sample sequenced in a study of T cell responses to AZD1222 COVID-19 vaccine. Assay: immunoSEQ multiplex PCR; the TCRdb copy retains only in-frame clones and omits some. The data show 150,000 to 200,000 clones, 90% to 95% seen once. Source: peripheral blood, taken 28 days after the second AZD1222 dose. The receptors here all came from an adult who received the AZD1222 COVID-19 vaccine.

The J gene is TRBJ2-7, the V gene TRBV3-1 (or the pseudogene TRBV3-2), with a tentative D call TRBD2 (5 bases). V was clipped by 6 bases and J by 3 bases, with 9 bases between them. CDR1 LGHDT and CDR2 YNNKEL come from the germline V gene (reference sequence). CDR3 length: 12 residues. CDR3 loop: CASSRTYYEQYF. Here the CDR3 DNA reads TGTGCCAGCAGTAGGACTTACTACGAGCAGTACTTC.

The chain joins TRBV12-3 or TRBV12-4 to TRBJ2-2, with a tentative D call TRBD1 (6 bases). The CDR3 spans 13 residues. The V and J ends lost 5 bases and 5 bases respectively, with 9 bases between them. This CDR3 is CASSLQGTGELFF. The DNA of the CDR3 is TGTGCCAGCAGTCTTCAGGGGACCGGGGAGCTGTTTTTT.

The chain uses TRBV11-2 and TRBJ1-2; 7 nucleotides match TRBD1. V trimming: 5 bases; J trimming: 9 bases; junction bases outside the gene matches: 15. The CDR3 is 15 amino acids. Germline values: CDR1 SGHAT, CDR2 FQNNGV. CDR3 nucleotides: TGTGCCAGCAGCCCCAACAGGGGAAGGTTTCGGAGCTACACCTTC. Its translation: CASSPNRGRFRSYTF.

In DNA form, the CDR3 reads TGTGCCAGTAGTATAAGCCCGGGGGGGTTGACAGATACGCAGTATTTT. Residues: CASSISPGGLTDTQYF. The chain couples TRBV19 to TRBJ2-3, with TRBD2 identical over 8 bases. The germline CDR1 and CDR2 sequences are LNHDA and SQIVND (reference sequence). The CDR3 is made up of 16 amino acids. Trimming at V came to 2 bases and at J to 3 bases, leaving 7 bases not matched to a gene.

The chain combines TRBV21-1 with TRBJ1-2. TRBV21-1 is marked as a pseudogene. This CDR3 is built from 16 residues. The CDR3 nucleotides are TGTGCCAGCAGCAAAGTAGCCCAGTTAGCTAACTATGGCTACACCTTC. Translation: CASSKVAQLANYGYTF.

This chain links TRBV4-1 with TRBJ2-7, with TRBD2 matching 9 bases. The CDR3 sequence is 14 residues long. Germline V lookup: CDR1 MGHRA, CDR2 YSYEKL. The V segment lost 1 base and the J segment 5 bases; nucleotides outside the gene matches: 3. CDR3 coding DNA: TGCGCCAGCAGCCAAGTTAGCGGGAGCCACGAGCAGTACTTC. It specifies CASSQVSGSHEQYF.

The chain combines TRBV7-9 with TRBJ1-4, with 9 bases aligning to TRBD1. Germline CDR1 SEHNR, CDR2 FQNEAQ (reference sequence). The CDR3 extends over 18 amino acids. The junction had 20 bases not matched to a gene; V was cut back by 5 bases and J by 10 bases. DNA for the CDR3: TGTGCCAGCAGCCCGAGTCCCGGGACAGGGAATGATATTGGAAAACTGTTTTTT. It translates to CASSPSPGTGNDIGKLFF. The entire variable domain, with the rest obtained from reference TRBV7-9 and TRBJ1-4, is as follows: DTGVSQNPRHKITKRGQNVTFRCDPISEHNRLYWYRQTLGQGPEFLTYFQNEAQLEKSRLLSDRFSAERPKGSFSTLEIQRTEQGDSAMYLCASSPSPGTGNDIGKLFFGSGTQLSVL.

The V call is TRBV11-1, the J call TRBJ2-1; no clear D. CDR1 is SGHAT, CDR2 FQDESV, per germline (reference sequence). Trimming shortened V by 5 bases and J by 6 bases, and 14 bases separated the two germline ends. The CDR3 runs to 14 residues. Written as DNA, the CDR3 is TGTGCCAGCAGCCCGGGTTGGGAAGTCAATGAGCAGTTCTTC. It yields the protein CASSPGWEVNEQFF. The full variable domain, its missing parts supplied by reference TRBV11-1 and TRBJ2-1, is EAEVAQSPRYKITEKSQAVAFWCDPISGHATLYWYRQILGQGPELLVQFQDESVVDDSQLPKDRFSAERLKGVDSTLKIQPAELGDSAMYLCASSPGWEVNEQFFGPGTRLTVL.

This chain uses TRBV19 with TRBJ1-1; 9 nucleotides match TRBD1. The CDR3 runs 14 residues. The V gene end was trimmed by 7 bases and the J gene end by 6 bases; junction bases not matched to a gene: 9. The germline CDR1 and CDR2 sequences are LNHDA and SQIVND (reference sequence). The CDR3 protein is CASNPGQGFSEAFF. The CDR3, as DNA: TGTGCCAGTAATCCGGGACAGGGATTCTCTGAAGCTTTCTTT.

This chain joins TRBV6-5 and TRBJ2-6; D remains unclear. This CDR3 is 13 amino acids long. V lost 8 bases and J 4 bases, leaving 9 bases between the germline ends. CDR1 MNHEY and CDR2 SVGAGI come from the germline V gene. The CDR3 reads CASFWSGANVLTF. The CDR3 DNA is TGTGCCAGCTTTTGGTCGGGGGCCAACGTCCTGACTTTC.

A single count supports this clone. The J gene is TRBJ1-1, the V gene TRBV5-6; possible D gene TRBD1, 6 bases. CDR3 length: 17 residues. CDR1 is SGHDT and CDR2 is YYEEEE in the germline V gene. The ends were cut back, 4 bases at V and 0 bases at J, with 19 bases in the middle. The CDR3 sequence is CASSPVAGQSMNTEAFF. The DNA of the CDR3 is TGTGCCAGCAGCCCGGTGGCTGGACAGAGCATGAACACTGAAGCTTTCTTT.

The J gene is TRBJ1-5, the V gene TRBV2; 7 bases agree with TRBD1. The length of the CDR3 is 15 residues. The trim removed 7 bases at V and 2 bases at J, leaving 8 bases unmatched. The V gene's germline CDR1 is SNHLY and CDR2 FYNNEI. CDR3 sequence: CASNRQGFGNQPQHF. The CDR3 DNA is TGTGCCAGCAACCGACAGGGTTTTGGCAATCAGCCCCAGCATTTT.

The CDR3 nucleotides are TGTGCCAGCAGCTTGTCCAGGGCATCTGGAAACACCATATATTTT. Its protein product is CASSLSRASGNTIYF. The rearrangement uses TRBV7-6 and TRBJ1-3; D may be TRBD1 (5 bases). This CDR3 spans 15 amino acids. V was shortened by 3 bases and J by 1 base, with 10 bases between the two germline ends. Germline assignment: CDR1 SGHVS and CDR2 FNYEAQ.

The V and J genes are TRBV19 and TRBJ1-5; maybe TRBD1 (5 bases). The V and J ends lost 8 bases and 4 bases respectively, with 12 bases between them. CDR1 LNHDA and CDR2 SQIVND come from the germline V gene (reference sequence). The CDR3 consists of 13 residues. The CDR3 DNA reads TGTGCCAGTCGGAAGGGGATAAATCAGCCCCAGCATTTT. It is translated as CASRKGINQPQHF. The whole variable domain, filled in from reference TRBV19 and TRBJ1-5, reads DGGITQSPKYLFRKEGQNVTLSCEQNLNHDAMYWYRQDPGQGLRLIYYSQIVNDFQKGDIAEGYSVSREKKESFPLTVTSAQKNPTAFYLCASRKGINQPQHFGDGTRLSIL.

The chain recombines TRBV27 with TRBJ2-1; a weak D match, TRBD1 (6 bases). This CDR3 spans 15 amino acids. The germline CDR1 and CDR2 sequences are MNHEY and SMNVEV (reference sequence). Trimming took 4 bases from V and 2 from J, leaving 12 bases between them. CDR3 DNA: TGTGCCAGCAGTTCCCCCCGGACAGCCTACAATGAGCAGTTCTTC. It specifies CASSSPRTAYNEQFF.

The gene calls are TRBV11-2 and TRBJ2-3; no definite D call. The CDR3 sequence is 14 residues long. Germline V gene data show CDR1 as SGHAT and CDR2 as FQNNGV. The ends were cut back, 5 bases at V and 4 bases at J, with 13 bases in the middle. CDR3 sequence reads: CASSPYLVPDTQYF. In DNA, the CDR3 is TGTGCCAGCAGCCCTTATCTAGTGCCAGATACGCAGTATTTT.

The chain recombines TRBV6-5 with TRBJ1-5, with 7 nucleotides matching TRBD1. Trimming cost V 5 bases and J 5 bases; bases outside gene matches: 6. This CDR3 comprises 14 residues. Germline CDR1 is MNHEY and CDR2 is SVGAGI. DNA of the CDR3: TGTGCCAGCAGTCGACAGGGCTCTTATCAGCCCCAGCATTTT. Amino acids: CASSRQGSYQPQHF.

The chain has TRBV18 and TRBJ1-1, with D hard to call. The V end lost 3 bases, the J end lost 5 bases, and 10 bases lay between the germline ends. Per germline, CDR1 KGHSH and CDR2 LQKENI. The CDR3 consists of 13 residues. CDR3 nucleotides: TGTGCCAGCTCACCGTCAGGTGATACTGAAGCTTTCTTT. This codes for CASSPSGDTEAFF.

The J gene is TRBJ1-2, the V gene TRBV6-5; D possibly corresponds to TRBD1 (5 bases). CDR1 is MNHEY and CDR2 is SVGAGI in the germline V gene. The V end was cut by 7 bases, the J end by 2 bases, with 14 bases between. This CDR3 comprises 14 residues. The CDR3 nucleotides read TGTGCCAGCACCGGGGGATCTCTAAACTATGGCTACACCTTC. Amino acid sequence: CASTGGSLNYGYTF.

V usage is TRBV4-1 and J usage is TRBJ2-7; 8 bases map to TRBD2. The CDR3 is made up of 18 amino acids. The trim removed 1 base at V and 2 bases at J, leaving 13 bases unmatched. Germline lookup yields CDR1 MGHRA and CDR2 YSYEKL. The CDR3 sequence is CASSQADPFAGGPYEQYF. DNA of the CDR3: TGCGCCAGCAGCCAAGCCGACCCCTTCGCGGGAGGACCCTACGAGCAGTACTTC.

The J gene is TRBJ2-3, the V gene TRBV9, with unresolved D. V gave up 4 bases and J gave up 5 bases, with 11 bases separating them. Germline V CDR1 and CDR2: SGDLS, YYNGEE. The CDR3 has 13 residues. In DNA, the CDR3 is TGTGCCAGCAGCTTATCTCCGAGAGATACGCAGTATTTT. Protein product: CASSLSPRDTQYF.

J is TRBJ2-5 and V is TRBV28; D gene ambiguous. The germline V gene has CDR1 MDHEN and CDR2 SYDVKM. Trimming took off 6 bases at V and 2 bases at J, with 22 bases between the two ends. The CDR3 is 17 amino acids. CDR3 region: CASSPVIGAKNQETQYF. The DNA of the CDR3 is TGTGCCAGCAGCCCCGTTATTGGAGCGAAGAATCAAGAGACCCAGTACTTC.

The sample holds a few counts of this clone. The chain uses TRBV6-5 and TRBJ2-1; 8 nucleotides match TRBD1. Germline CDR1 reads MNHEY; CDR2 reads SVGAGI. V lost 8 bases, J lost 9 bases, and 12 bases stayed unmatched. CDR3 length equals 14 residues. In DNA form, the CDR3 reads TGTGCCAGCCGCCAAATGACAGGGGAAGGTGAGCAGTTCTTC. The encoded protein is CASRQMTGEGEQFF.

This sequence joins TRBV7-2 and TRBJ1-2; D unresolved. The CDR3 is 13 amino acids. Germline assignment: CDR1 SGHTA and CDR2 FQGNSA. V dropped 1 base and J dropped 8 bases, with 11 bases sitting between them. CDR3 loop: CASSLDQAGGYTF. Written as DNA, the CDR3 is TGTGCCAGCAGCTTAGACCAGGCGGGGGGCTACACCTTC.

The V gene is TRBV7-8, the J gene TRBJ2-7; the match to TRBD2 covers 10 bases. V was clipped by 2 bases and J by 2 bases; unmatched bases: 9. Germline-derived CDR1 and CDR2 are SGHVS and FQNEAQ. CDR3 size: 17 residues. The CDR3: CASSLSTTSGIAYEQYF. The CDR3 DNA follows: TGTGCCAGCAGCTTATCTACTACTAGCGGGATTGCCTACGAGCAGTACTTC. Full variable domain (remainder filled in from reference TRBV7-8 and TRBJ2-7): GAGVSQSPRYKVAKRGQDVALRCDPISGHVSLFWYQQALGQGPEFLTYFQNEAQLDKSGLPSDRFFAERPEGSVSTLKIQRTQQEDSAVYLCASSLSTTSGIAYEQYFGPGTRLTVT.

The V call is TRBV27, the J call TRBJ2-1; TRBD2 matches at 12 bases. CDR3 length equals 16 residues. The V gene end was trimmed by 2 bases and the J gene end by 7 bases; junction bases not matched to a gene: 6. Germline V gene sequence: CDR1 MNHEY, CDR2 SMNVEV (reference sequence). CDR3 protein: CASSLRLAGGWNEQFF. CDR3 nucleotide sequence: TGTGCCAGCAGTTTACGGCTAGCGGGAGGGTGGAATGAGCAGTTCTTC.

The chain carries TRBV9 and TRBJ2-7; D unclear. Trimming shortened V by 0 bases and J by 5 bases, and 12 bases separated the two germline ends. The CDR3 is 14 amino acids. Germline V gene lookup returns CDR1 SGDLS and CDR2 YYNGEE. CDR3 region: CASSVGHSLDEQYF. The CDR3 nucleotides are TGTGCCAGCAGCGTAGGGCACAGTTTGGACGAGCAGTACTTC.

The V call is TRBV6-5, the J call TRBJ2-5, with D hard to call. Germline V gene lookup returns CDR1 MNHEY and CDR2 SVGAGI. The V end was cut by 0 bases, the J end by 5 bases, with 7 bases between. CDR3 size: 13 residues. The CDR3, as DNA: TGTGCCAGCAGTTACTCAGGGTTGGAGACCCAGTACTTC. Amino acids: CASSYSGLETQYF.

The gene calls are TRBV10-1 and TRBJ2-1; 15 bases fit TRBD2. The CDR3 length is 16 residues. V shed 0 bases, J shed 7 bases, and the junction held 1 base outside the gene matches. The germline V gene encodes CDR1 WNHNN and CDR2 SYGVQD (reference sequence). As DNA, the CDR3 is TGCGCCAGCAGTGAGTCTGGGACTAGCGGGAGGAATGAGCAGTTCTTC. The encoded protein is CASSESGTSGRNEQFF.

CDR3 protein: CSVWGTGGYEQYF. The CDR3 coding sequence is TGCAGCGTTTGGGGGACAGGGGGCTACGAGCAGTACTTC. The chain employs TRBV29-1 and TRBJ2-7; 11 nucleotides line up with TRBD1. V was pared by 5 bases and J by 3 bases, with 3 bases of the junction left unmatched. Germline values: CDR1 SQVTM, CDR2 ANQGSEA. The CDR3 runs 13 residues.

This clone showed up just once. The rearrangement links TRBV11-2 to TRBJ1-1; no definite D call. The CDR3 contains 13 residues. Germline assignment: CDR1 SGHAT and CDR2 FQNNGV. Trimming cost V 1 base and J 7 bases, with 10 bases left between them. The CDR3 region is CASSLVGWNEAFF. In DNA, the CDR3 is TGTGCCAGCAGCTTAGTGGGCTGGAATGAAGCTTTCTTT.